These T cell receptor beta chains were read from a single sample in a study of blood T cells in healthy people across ages. Using its own MiXCR run on the 5' RACE reads, TCRdb lists one record per CDR3 protein. Here the sample spans 650,000 to 1,000,000 distinct CDR3 sequences, about 34% being singletons. Sequencing used blood. Receptors originate from a man younger than 35 in good health. Each CDR3 is given with its conserved first and last residue. The D gene is left open where the match is weak. Size tells how often a clone was seen (once, few, many) or the class of an expanded clone, and some rows leave it out.

V	D	J	length	size	DNA	CDR3
TRBV12-5	TRBD1	TRBJ2-7	14	-	TGTGCTAGTGGTTCCTCGGACAGGGCTCAAGAGCAGTACTTC	CASGSSDRAQEQYF
TRBV20-1	TRBD2	TRBJ2-3	19	few	TGCAGTGCTAGAGGTTGGACTAGCGGGGGAACACGTCTCACAGATACGCAGTATTTT	CSARGWTSGGTRLTDTQYF
TRBV30	-	TRBJ2-5	13	-	TGTGCCTGGAGTGCCAGGGCGGAGGAGACCCAGTACTTC	CAWSARAEETQYF
TRBV6-1	-	TRBJ2-5	12	many	TGTGCCAGCAGTGAAGCTGGGCAGACCCAGTACTTC	CASSEAGQTQYF
TRBV6-2/TRBV6-3	-	TRBJ2-7	16	-	TGTGCCAGCAGTCCGCTTCCGGGCAGTAGATACAATGAGCAGTACTTC	CASSPLPGSRYNEQYF
TRBV6-5	-	TRBJ1-5	14	few	TGTGCCAGCAGTGGGGACACCAGCAATCAGCCCCAGCATTTT	CASSGDTSNQPQHF
TRBV29-1	-	TRBJ2-7	12	-	TGCAGCGCCCAGGGTAATATGTACGAGCAGTACTTC	CSAQGNMYEQYF
TRBV6-5	-	TRBJ1-2	12	few	TGTGCCAGCAGTTACACCGATGGGGGCTACACCTTC	CASSYTDGGYTF
TRBV12-3/TRBV12-4	-	TRBJ1-2	11	few	TGTGCCAGCAATGATAACTATGGCTACACCTTC	CASNDNYGYTF
TRBV20-1	TRBD2	TRBJ2-3	14	-	TGCAGTGCTAGGGAAGCGGGGGGCCCAGATACGCAGTATTTT	CSAREAGGPDTQYF
TRBV19	-	TRBJ1-6	14	few	TGTGCCAGTAGTCAGGACAGATATAATTCACCCCTCCACTTT	CASSQDRYNSPLHF
TRBV11-2	TRBD1	TRBJ2-1	17	few	TGTGCCAGCAGCACCGGGACAGGTGGGAGCTCCTACAATGAGCAGTTCTTC	CASSTGTGGSSYNEQFF
TRBV5-6	TRBD1	TRBJ2-4	14	-	TGTGCCAGCAGCCCGGACAGGAAGCCGAACATTCAGTACTTC	CASSPDRKPNIQYF
TRBV6-5	-	TRBJ1-6	14	once	TGTGCCAGCAGTTACTCGACGAGGCCCTCACCCCTCCACTTT	CASSYSTRPSPLHF
TRBV4-2	TRBD2	TRBJ2-7	15	-	TGTGCCAGCAGCCAAGAACTAGCGGGCATCTACGAGCAGTACTTC	CASSQELAGIYEQYF
TRBV5-6	TRBD2	TRBJ2-1	17	few	TGTGCCAGCAGCTTGGCCGAAAGCGGGGGGACCTACAATGAGCAGTTCTTC	CASSLAESGGTYNEQFF
TRBV4-1	-	TRBJ2-5	13	few	TGCGCCAGCAGCCAAGGGGTCTTGGAGACCCAGTACTTC	CASSQGVLETQYF
TRBV12-3/TRBV12-4	TRBD2	TRBJ2-7	15	many	TGTGCCAGCAGTTTACGCGGCGGGGGCTCCTACGAGCAGTACTTC	CASSLRGGGSYEQYF
TRBV7-2	-	TRBJ1-1	16	-	TGTGCCAGCAGTCCCGAGGCCCTAGGGATGAACACTGAAGCTTTCTTT	CASSPEALGMNTEAFF
TRBV6-6	-	TRBJ1-4	16	few	TGTGCCAGCAGCCCTAGAGGCATCCGGACGGGGGAAAAACTGTTTTTT	CASSPRGIRTGEKLFF
TRBV29-1	TRBD1	TRBJ1-1	13	-	TGCAGCACAAGACAGGGCGAGGGCACTGAAGCTTTCTTT	CSTRQGEGTEAFF
TRBV28	-	TRBJ2-5	15	few	TGTGCCAGCAGCCCCCCCCCAACAGGGTTAGAGACCCAGTACTTC	CASSPPPTGLETQYF
TRBV12-3/TRBV12-4	-	TRBJ2-1	14	-	TGTGCCAGCAGTGTTAGTAAGGGCAGAGGTGAGCAGTTCTTC	CASSVSKGRGEQFF
TRBV5-1	TRBD1	TRBJ1-2	12	-	TGCGCCAGCAGCCCAGGGGGCATGGGCTACACCTTC	CASSPGGMGYTF
TRBV20-1	-	TRBJ2-1	12	-	TGCAGTTCCAGCCCAGGGGACAATGAGCAGTTCTTC	CSSSPGDNEQFF
TRBV4-3	TRBD2	TRBJ2-7	15	many	TGCGCCAGCAGCCAAGCACTAGCGGGGGGGTACGAGCAGTACTTC	CASSQALAGGYEQYF
TRBV7-2	-	TRBJ1-1	17	few	TGTGCCAGCAGCGTCCGGGACACACGTTTCATGAACACTGAAGCTTTCTTT	CASSVRDTRFMNTEAFF
TRBV6-5	-	TRBJ2-7	17	few	TGTGCCAGCAGTTCCCGTACCCTGGGGCCAGGCTCCTACGAGCAGTACTTC	CASSSRTLGPGSYEQYF
TRBV7-2	-	TRBJ1-2	13	few	TGTGCCAGCAGCTTTATCGGGTTCTATGGCTGCACCTTC	CASSFIGFYGCTF
TRBV5-1	TRBD1	TRBJ2-7	14	many	TGCGCCAGCAGTCGGAACACAGGGGATTACGAGCAGTACTTC	CASSRNTGDYEQYF
TRBV7-7	-	TRBJ2-6	15	-	TGTGCCAGCAGCCCCGGCCCGCAGGGGGCCAACGTCCTGACTTTC	CASSPGPQGANVLTF